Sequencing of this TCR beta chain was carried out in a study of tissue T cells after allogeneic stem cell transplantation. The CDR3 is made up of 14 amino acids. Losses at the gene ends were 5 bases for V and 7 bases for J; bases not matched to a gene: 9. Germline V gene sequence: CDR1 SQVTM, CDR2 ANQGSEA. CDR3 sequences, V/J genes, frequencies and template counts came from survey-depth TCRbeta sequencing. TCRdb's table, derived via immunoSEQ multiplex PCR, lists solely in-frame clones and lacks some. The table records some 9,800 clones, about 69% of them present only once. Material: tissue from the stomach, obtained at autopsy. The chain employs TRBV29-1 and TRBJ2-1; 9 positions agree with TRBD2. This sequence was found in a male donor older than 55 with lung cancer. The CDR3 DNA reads TGCAGCGTTTTAGCGGGGGCGAACTGGAATGAGCAGTTCTTC. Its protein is CSVLAGANWNEQFF.